This T cell receptor beta chain appears in the sequencing data of a study of post-analysis software for immune sequencing data. Findings of the study overall: TRBV segments more frequent in patients than in controls numbered a few and included TRBV5-6, TRBV5-1 and TRBV20-1.

Presence of unique molecular identifiers characterized the TCR beta cDNA libraries. TCRdb reprocessed the PCR reads with MiXCR, giving one entry per CDR3 protein. The sample has fewer than 850,000 distinct CDR3 sequences; more than 45% are singletons. Points on this clonotype: Its antigen is unidentified.

Germline lookup yields CDR1 SGHAT and CDR2 FQNNGV. The CDR3 covers 18 residues. The J segment lost 3 bases and the V segment lost 5 bases, leaving 16 bases of the junction unmatched. The chain recombines TRBV11-2 with TRBJ2-4; 7 bases are a match to TRBD1. The source is a girl between 10 and 17 years old with multiple sclerosis. Specimen: blood. The chain's CDR3 is CASSLGRQGGFGKNIQYF. Written as DNA, the CDR3 is TGTGCCAGCAGCCTGGGAAGACAGGGCGGCTTTGGCAAAAACATTCAGTACTTC.